This TCR beta chain was retrieved from a study of PD-1 blockade in mismatch repair-deficient tumors. The assay was immunoSEQ multiplex PCR, and TCRdb's table has in-frame clones only and misses some. The repertoire holds about 14,000 clones, more than 85% seen once, with under 6% in the top ten. The time point here: 10-day in vitro stimulation with candidate neoantigen peptide 6. With respect to this clone: No antigen is known for it.

V dropped 0 bases and J dropped 10 bases, with 10 bases sitting between them. Germline V gene data show CDR1 as SGHTA and CDR2 as FQGNSA. This CDR3 has 13 amino acids. The clonotype comes from an adult with mismatch repair-deficient cancer. The sequencing here drew on cells cultured in vitro, taken from a patient treated with pembrolizumab. The chain joins TRBV7-2 to TRBJ2-1; D is perhaps TRBD2 (5 bases). The CDR3 protein is CASSLAGSGEQFF. CDR3 DNA sequence: TGTGCCAGCAGCTTAGCGGGATCGGGAGAGCAGTTCTTC.